The 28 T cell receptor beta chains given below trace back to one sample, sequenced in a study of OX40 agonist ivuxolimab in advanced cancers. Repertoires were generated with immunoSEQ multiplex PCR, while TCRdb's copy carries only in-frame clones and drops some. The table includes 85,000 to 90,000 clones, 92% detected once. The sample was CD4+ or CD8+ T cells sorted from blood, taken in a trial of the OX40 agonist ivuxolimab. The receptors stem from an adult with an advanced solid tumor such as melanoma, head and neck, liver or kidney cancer.

The DNA for the CDR3 is TGTGCCAGCCGGGACAGAGAGCCCTCTGGAAACACCATATATTTT. Protein: CASRDREPSGNTIYF. V and J are TRBV19 and TRBJ1-3; the match to TRBD1 covers 7 bases. Germline lookup yields CDR1 LNHDA and CDR2 SQIVND (reference sequence). V trimming: 9 bases; J trimming: 0 bases; junction bases outside the gene matches: 8. CDR3 length equals 15 residues.

This sequence joins TRBV29-1 and TRBJ1-1, with TRBD1 matching over 10 bases. Germline V gene data show CDR1 as SQVTM and CDR2 as ANQGSEA. The length of the CDR3 is 14 residues. CDR3 sequence: CGIRTGGTFTEAFF. The CDR3 bases are TGCGGGATTAGGACAGGGGGTACTTTCACTGAAGCTTTCTTT.

A word on this clone: This sample also contains other DNA sequences that code for the same CDR3. This sequence joins TRBV18 and TRBJ2-7; the match to TRBD1 covers 7 bases. The V and J ends lost 0 bases and 2 bases, in that order; junction bases with no gene match: 1. CDR1 and CDR2 (germline): KGHSH, LQKENI. This CDR3 region has 14 residues. CDR3 DNA sequence: TGTGCCAGCTCACCACCAGGGACAGCCTACGAGCAGTACTTC. This codes for CASSPPGTAYEQYF.

The genes are TRBV7-2 and TRBJ1-1, with D possibly being TRBD1 (6 bases). Trimming pared 6 bases from V and 12 bases from J, leaving 14 bases between. Germline CDR1 is SGHTA and CDR2 is FQGNSA. The CDR3 covers 11 residues. The CDR3 sequence: CASRLQGPPFF. The CDR3 bases are TGTGCCAGCAGACTACAGGGCCCGCCTTTCTTT. Combining the CDR3 with reference TRBV7-2 and TRBJ1-1 gives the whole variable domain GAGVSQSPSNKVTEKGKDVELRCDPISGHTALYWYRQSLGQGLEFLIYFQGNSAPDKSGLPSDRFSAERTGGSVSTLTIQRTQQEDSAVYLCASRLQGPPFFGQGTRLTVV.

This clone has just one count. The V call is TRBV7-9, the J call TRBJ2-3; D gene unclear. V dropped 1 base and J dropped 8 bases, with 1 base sitting between them. CDR1 and CDR2 from the germline V gene are SEHNR and FQNEAQ (reference sequence). This CDR3 spans 10 amino acids. CDR3 amino acids: CASSLGTQYF. CDR3 coding DNA: TGTGCCAGCAGCTTAGGTACGCAGTATTTT.

CDR3: CASSPGTSGIYNEQFF. The CDR3 coding sequence is TGTGCCAGCAGCCCAGGGACTAGCGGGATATACAATGAGCAGTTCTTC. The genes are TRBV11-3 and TRBJ2-1; 13 bases map to TRBD2. The CDR3 is 16 residues long. Germline V gives CDR1 SGHNT, CDR2 YENEEA. Germline trimming cut 5 bases from V and 4 bases from J; bases unmatched to any gene: 5.

This rearrangement joins TRBV10-3 to TRBJ1-1, with unresolved D. In germline, CDR1 is ENHRY, CDR2 SYGVKD. The CDR3 has 14 residues. V gave up 2 bases and J gave up 4 bases, with 11 bases separating them. The CDR3 DNA follows: TGTGCCATCAGTGAGGGGGTAGGGAGCACTGAAGCTTTCTTT. This sequence encodes CAISEGVGSTEAFF.

In nucleotides, the CDR3 is TGTGCCTGGAGTGTACATAGCAATCAGCCCCAGCATTTT. This encodes CAWSVHSNQPQHF. The chain links TRBV30 to TRBJ1-5; D unresolved. The CDR3 is 13 amino acids. Germline CDR1 and CDR2: GTSNPN and SVGIG (reference sequence). The ends were cut back, 0 bases at V and 0 bases at J, with 3 bases in the middle.

The chain couples TRBV11-2 to TRBJ2-1; 7 bases align to TRBD1. V trimming: 5 bases; J trimming: 12 bases; junction bases outside the gene matches: 22. There are 17 residues in the CDR3. CDR1 is SGHAT, CDR2 FQNNGV, per germline. The CDR3 loop reads CASSDPFDRAARVGQFF. In DNA form, the CDR3 reads TGTGCCAGCAGCGATCCTTTCGACAGGGCGGCCCGGGTTGGGCAGTTCTTC.

V gene TRBV11-3 combines with J gene TRBJ2-5; D unresolved. The CDR3 extends over 12 amino acids. Germline CDR1 reads SGHNT; CDR2 reads YENEEA. Trimming removed 1 base at V and 5 bases at J, with 5 bases between. CDR3 region: CASSLGWETQYF. Here the CDR3 DNA reads TGTGCCAGCAGCTTAGGCTGGGAGACCCAGTACTTC. Variable domain in full (rest from reference TRBV11-3 and TRBJ2-5): EAGVVQSPRYKIIEKKQPVAFWCNPISGHNTLYWYLQNLGQGPELLIRYENEEAVDDSQLPKDRFSAERLKGVDSTLKIQPAELGDSAVYLCASSLGWETQYFGPGTRLLVL.

DNA of the CDR3: TGTGCCAGCCCCACCTGCGGTTTGAACACCGGGGAGCTGTTTTTT. Its translation: CASPTCGLNTGELFF. The chain combines TRBV5-6 with TRBJ2-2; no reliable D call. Trimming shortened V by 7 bases and J by 1 base, and 14 bases separated the two germline ends. CDR1 is SGHDT and CDR2 is YYEEEE in the germline V gene. The CDR3 is 15 amino acids.

The chain is built from TRBV5-1 and TRBJ2-2; perhaps TRBD1 as D (6 bases). V lost 2 bases and J lost 0, with 11 bases in between. Germline V gene data show CDR1 as SGHRS and CDR2 as YFSETQ. The CDR3 has 16 residues. This CDR3 is CASSLSTGPNTGELFF. CDR3 bases: TGCGCCAGCAGCTTATCGACAGGCCCGAACACCGGGGAGCTGTTTTTT. Full variable domain (rest looked up from reference TRBV5-1 and TRBJ2-2): KAGVTQTPRYLIKTRGQQVTLSCSPISGHRSVSWYQQTPGQGLQFLFEYFSETQRNKGNFPGRFSGRQFSNSRSEMNVSTLELGDSALYLCASSLSTGPNTGELFFGEGSRLTVL.

This clone was counted only a few times. This chain links TRBV5-1 with TRBJ1-1; 9 nucleotides line up with TRBD1. The ends lost 4 bases at V and 5 bases at J; junction bases unmatched: 6. Germline values: CDR1 SGHRS, CDR2 YFSETQ. There are 14 residues in the CDR3. For the CDR3, the DNA is TGCGCCAGCAGCCTGGGACAGGGAGGGACTGAAGCTTTCTTT. Amino acid sequence: CASSLGQGGTEAFF.

The chain recombines TRBV28 with TRBJ1-6; TRBD1 agrees at 8 bases. CDR3 size: 14 residues. Germline-derived CDR1 and CDR2 are MDHEN and SYDVKM. Trimming at V came to 6 bases and at J to 7 bases, leaving 5 bases not matched to a gene. The CDR3 DNA follows: TGTGCCAGCAGCGGACAGGGCTTGAATTCACCCCTCCACTTT. Its protein product is CASSGQGLNSPLHF. Drawing the rest from reference TRBV28 and TRBJ1-6, the complete variable domain is DVKVTQSSRYLVKRTGEKVFLECVQDMDHENMFWYRQDPGLGLRLIYFSYDVKMKEKGDIPEGYSVSREKKERFSLILESASTNQTSMYLCASSGQGLNSPLHFGNGTRLTVT.

V and J are TRBV28 and TRBJ1-4; D is ambiguous. V lost 2 bases and J lost 2, with 6 bases in between. The CDR3 is 14 amino acids. CDR1 is MDHEN and CDR2 is SYDVKM in the germline V gene. The CDR3 sequence: CASSLLRTNEKLFF. The CDR3 coding sequence is TGTGCCAGCAGTTTACTAAGGACTAATGAAAAACTGTTTTTT.

This chain uses TRBV19 with TRBJ2-1; TRBD1 or TRBD2 may be the D gene (5 bases each). Germline lookup yields CDR1 LNHDA and CDR2 SQIVND (reference sequence). This CDR3 has 13 amino acids. V was pared by 3 bases and J by 6 bases, with 9 bases between. CDR3 loop: CASSIGAGNEQFF. The CDR3 DNA follows: TGTGCCAGTAGTATCGGGGCCGGCAATGAGCAGTTCTTC.

The chain combines TRBV19 with TRBJ2-1; TRBD2 matches 7 bases. CDR3 length: 15 amino acids. The germline V gene encodes CDR1 LNHDA and CDR2 SQIVND (reference sequence). The V segment lost 2 bases and the J segment 1 base; nucleotides outside the gene matches: 2. CDR3 loop: CASSISGASYNEQFF. DNA for the CDR3: TGTGCCAGTAGTATAAGCGGGGCGTCCTACAATGAGCAGTTCTTC. The entire variable domain, with the rest obtained from reference TRBV19 and TRBJ2-1, is as follows: DGGITQSPKYLFRKEGQNVTLSCEQNLNHDAMYWYRQDPGQGLRLIYYSQIVNDFQKGDIAEGYSVSREKKESFPLTVTSAQKNPTAFYLCASSISGASYNEQFFGPGTRLTVL.

This chain links TRBV14 with TRBJ1-5; no reliable D call. CDR3 length equals 13 residues. From germline, CDR1 is SGHDN and CDR2 FVKESK. V was shortened by 4 bases and J by 8 bases, with 12 bases between the two germline ends. The CDR3 nucleotides are TGTGCCAGCAGCCCGTCGGTGGCAGAGCCCCAGCATTTT. It codes for CASSPSVAEPQHF.

This sequence joins TRBV19 and TRBJ2-1, with D unresolved. Per the germline V gene, CDR1 is LNHDA and CDR2 is SQIVND (reference sequence). This CDR3 has 13 residues. The V gene lost 4 bases and the J gene lost 4 bases, with 8 bases spanning the gap. CDR3: CASSKSTYNEQFF. The CDR3 coding sequence is TGTGCCAGTAGTAAGTCTACTTACAATGAGCAGTTCTTC.

J is TRBJ2-3 and V is TRBV4-2; no reliable D call. V lost 0 bases to trimming and J lost 4 bases, with 17 bases between them. There are 17 residues in the CDR3. The germline V gene has CDR1 LGHNA and CDR2 YNFKEQ. The CDR3 is CASSQDFSTYKSDTQYF. DNA of the CDR3: TGTGCCAGCAGCCAAGATTTTAGTACTTATAAGTCAGATACGCAGTATTTT.

In its sample, this clone is medium-sized. The chain couples TRBV28 to TRBJ1-3; D remains unclear. Germline lookup yields CDR1 MDHEN and CDR2 SYDVKM. The length of the CDR3 is 14 residues. The V gene lost 6 bases and the J gene lost 5 bases, with 14 bases spanning the gap. CDR3 in amino acids: CASRMTRARNTIYF. In DNA, the CDR3 is TGTGCCAGCAGAATGACCCGGGCCCGAAACACCATATATTTT.

The chain is built from TRBV7-9 and TRBJ1-4, with D unresolved. The length of the CDR3 is 14 residues. The germline V gene has CDR1 SEHNR and CDR2 FQNEAQ (reference sequence). V was trimmed by 2 bases and J by 8 bases, leaving 12 bases between them. The CDR3 protein is CASSLNRDGEKLFF. The CDR3, as DNA: TGTGCCAGCAGCTTAAACCGAGATGGGGAAAAACTGTTTTTT.

This chain joins TRBV19 and TRBJ1-5, with 7 bases lining up with TRBD1. The trim removed 7 bases at V and 0 bases at J, leaving 15 bases unmatched. From germline, CDR1 is LNHDA and CDR2 SQIVND (reference sequence). This CDR3 contains 18 residues. CDR3 nucleotide sequence: TGTGCCAGTACCGGAGGGGGCCATCGAGTGGATAGCAATCAGCCCCAGCATTTT. Amino acid sequence: CASTGGGHRVDSNQPQHF.

The J gene is TRBJ2-2, the V gene TRBV5-1; D gene unclear. Trimming cost V 4 bases and J 6 bases, with 10 bases left between them. The length of the CDR3 is 13 residues. The V gene's germline CDR1 is SGHRS and CDR2 YFSETQ. CDR3 nucleotides: TGCGCCAGCAGCGCTAGACTCGCCGGGGAGCTGTTTTTT. Amino acids: CASSARLAGELFF.

In nucleotides, the CDR3 is TGTGCCAGTAGTATAGGCAGGGAAGAGACCCAGTACTTC. Amino acid sequence: CASSIGREETQYF. The chain uses TRBV19 and TRBJ2-5; D may be TRBD1 (5 bases). V was shortened by 1 base and J by 3 bases, with 6 bases between the two germline ends. The CDR3 covers 13 residues. The V gene's germline CDR1 is LNHDA and CDR2 SQIVND (reference sequence).

The V call is TRBV7-2, the J call TRBJ1-1; D ambiguous. Trimming stripped 5 bases from V and 8 bases from J, with 9 bases between. This CDR3 has 11 residues. Germline CDR1 is SGHTA and CDR2 is FQGNSA. This CDR3 is CASSATVEAFF. CDR3 in DNA: TGTGCCAGCAGCGCTACAGTAGAAGCTTTCTTT.

The chain links TRBV5-1 to TRBJ2-1; TRBD2 agrees at 11 bases. The V and J ends lost 3 bases and 0 bases, in that order; junction bases with no gene match: 20. In germline, CDR1 is SGHRS, CDR2 YFSETQ. CDR3 length: 22 amino acids. In DNA, the CDR3 is TGCGCCAGCAGCTCCGCGGGGGCAATAGCTAGCGGGAGGTCTGGCTCCTACAATGAGCAGTTCTTC. Protein: CASSSAGAIASGRSGSYNEQFF.

The genes are TRBV7-9 and TRBJ2-1; perhaps TRBD1 as D (6 bases). The V gene's germline CDR1 is SEHNR and CDR2 FQNEAQ (reference sequence). The CDR3 covers 16 residues. Trimming took off 3 bases at V and 1 base at J, with 13 bases between the two ends. The CDR3 DNA reads as TGTGCCAGCAGCTTCACAGGGTACTCTTCCTACAATGAGCAGTTCTTC. It codes for CASSFTGYSSYNEQFF.